The T cell receptor (beta chain) described here comes from a study of shared clonotypes between healthy human individuals. Using immunoSEQ multiplex PCR, the repertoire was profiled, and TCRdb retains in-frame clones only, with some absent. Of 650,000 to 800,000 clones listed, about 91% are singletons. About this clone itself: Its antigen is not known.

Naive CD8 cells comprised CD45RO-negative, CCR7-positively selected cells, excluding terminally differentiated effector memory CD45RA+ cells. Donors were Caucasian adults residing in Nashville, Tennessee, USA. V dropped 3 bases and J dropped 9; count of bases not matched to a gene: 17. Germline V CDR1 and CDR2: SGHRS, YFSETQ. The CDR3 runs 17 residues. Overall study findings and caveats: What naive subsets generally showed was a larger estimated richness than memory subsets showed. Rarefaction indicated that sorted-subset sequencing remained incomplete although depth was large. A handful of donors showed sharing of approximately 4.7% of naive CD4 clonotypes.

The sequence was collected from a man aged 25 to 40 in good health. This sequence joins TRBV5-1 and TRBJ2-1; 8 bases are a match to TRBD2. Sequences were obtained from naive CD8+ T cells sorted from blood. The CDR3 sequence: CASSSGGVPGGLGEQFF. CDR3 nucleotides: TGCGCCAGCAGCTCCGGGGGGGTGCCGGGAGGACTTGGTGAGCAGTTCTTC.